Listed below are T cell receptor beta chains from one sample, sequenced in a study of neurological immune-mediated disorders. TCRdb used MiXCR to reprocess the 5' RACE reads, holding one entry per CDR3 protein. The data show some 50,000 distinct CDR3 sequences, under 2% seen once. The source material was PBMCs. Every receptor here comes from a woman aged 40 to 50 with multiple sclerosis. CDR3s include the opening cysteine and the closing phenylalanine or tryptophan. The order of the fields is V gene, clone size, J gene, CDR3 protein. Only part of the rows carry a size: once, few, many, or a class if the clone is expanded.

V gene: TRBV5-1
clone size: many
J gene: TRBJ2-3
CDR3 protein: CASSQTGTSDTQYF

V gene: TRBV10-3
clone size: many
J gene: TRBJ1-1
CDR3 protein: CAISGEFYGAFF

V gene: TRBV5-1
clone size: many
J gene: TRBJ2-2
CDR3 protein: CASSWTGSNTGELFF

V gene: TRBV10-3
clone size: many
J gene: TRBJ1-1
CDR3 protein: CAISESRDTEAFF

V gene: TRBV20-1
clone size: many
J gene: TRBJ1-1
CDR3 protein: CSASTGPNTEAFF

V gene: TRBV11-2
clone size: many
J gene: TRBJ2-1
CDR3 protein: CASSLSSASWGFF

V gene: TRBV4-2
clone size: many
J gene: TRBJ1-6
CDR3 protein: CASSQDGTGGAPLHF

V gene: TRBV2
clone size: many
J gene: TRBJ1-1
CDR3 protein: CASSRENTEAFF

V gene: TRBV9
clone size: many
J gene: TRBJ2-3
CDR3 protein: CASSVAVSGGTDTQYF

V gene: TRBV20-1
clone size: many
J gene: TRBJ2-1
CDR3 protein: CSANPPSGEQFF

V gene: TRBV20-1
clone size: many
J gene: TRBJ2-1
CDR3 protein: CSVYLGTGVNEQFF

V gene: TRBV5-1
clone size: many
J gene: TRBJ2-2
CDR3 protein: CASSYSLGTSNTGELFF

V gene: TRBV20-1
clone size: many
J gene: TRBJ1-1
CDR3 protein: CSARDSWRTVNTEAFF

V gene: TRBV5-1
clone size: many
J gene: TRBJ1-1
CDR3 protein: CASSLGQGYAEAFF

V gene: TRBV20-1
clone size: many
J gene: TRBJ2-7
CDR3 protein: CSASASSDYEQYF

V gene: TRBV12-3/TRBV12-4
clone size: many
J gene: TRBJ1-1
CDR3 protein: CASSLWQATFSEAFF

V gene: TRBV7-2
clone size: many
J gene: TRBJ2-4
CDR3 protein: CASSLSRGSFLNIQYF

V gene: TRBV2
clone size: many
J gene: TRBJ2-7
CDR3 protein: CASVRAVSSYEQYF

V gene: TRBV11-2
clone size: few
J gene: TRBJ1-1
CDR3 protein: CASRTGGSTEAFF

V gene: TRBV18
clone size: many
J gene: TRBJ1-2
CDR3 protein: CASSPPPTVFGYTF

V gene: TRBV5-1
clone size: many
J gene: TRBJ2-1
CDR3 protein: CASSSPGVYNEQFF

V gene: TRBV20-1
clone size: many
J gene: TRBJ2-7
CDR3 protein: CSAGTALYEQYF

V gene: TRBV15
clone size: many
J gene: TRBJ2-5
CDR3 protein: CATSSNRAQETQYF

V gene: TRBV3-1
clone size: many
J gene: TRBJ2-3
CDR3 protein: CASRLGQGWDTDTQYF

V gene: TRBV9
clone size: many
J gene: TRBJ1-5
CDR3 protein: CASSAQGFNQPQHF

V gene: TRBV5-1
clone size: few
J gene: TRBJ2-3
CDR3 protein: CASSPATDTQYF

V gene: TRBV20-1
clone size: many
J gene: TRBJ1-3
CDR3 protein: CSARSTLTGNTIYF

V gene: TRBV7-9
clone size: many
J gene: TRBJ1-4
CDR3 protein: CASSFGGLDEKLFF

V gene: TRBV20-1
clone size: many
J gene: TRBJ2-3
CDR3 protein: CSGKTGGADTQYF

V gene: TRBV20-1
clone size: many
J gene: TRBJ1-2
CDR3 protein: CSAIPRRAGYGYTF

V gene: TRBV5-4
clone size: NA
J gene: TRBJ2-1
CDR3 protein: CASSYRRDEQFF

V gene: TRBV9
clone size: many
J gene: TRBJ2-7
CDR3 protein: CASGGALTYEQYF

V gene: TRBV5-1
clone size: many
J gene: TRBJ2-4
CDR3 protein: CASSFGGAKNIQYF

V gene: TRBV12-3/TRBV12-4
clone size: many
J gene: TRBJ1-5
CDR3 protein: CASSLDRRQPQHF

V gene: TRBV18
clone size: many
J gene: TRBJ2-2
CDR3 protein: CASSLLDSVSSGELFF

V gene: TRBV2
clone size: many
J gene: TRBJ2-7
CDR3 protein: CASRDSSLEQYF

V gene: TRBV9
clone size: many
J gene: TRBJ2-5
CDR3 protein: CASSEAGGSQETQYF

V gene: TRBV6-5
clone size: many
J gene: TRBJ2-1
CDR3 protein: CASSYSRRSYNEQFF

V gene: TRBV5-1
clone size: many
J gene: TRBJ2-1
CDR3 protein: CASSPRDERNEQFF

V gene: TRBV5-1
clone size: many
J gene: TRBJ1-2
CDR3 protein: CASSFDNARGYTF

V gene: TRBV4-2
clone size: many
J gene: TRBJ2-1
CDR3 protein: CASSQAAGGYYNEQFF

V gene: TRBV13
clone size: many
J gene: TRBJ2-3
CDR3 protein: CASSRGGDTQYF

V gene: TRBV7-8
clone size: many
J gene: TRBJ1-5
CDR3 protein: CASSLNRFNQPQHF